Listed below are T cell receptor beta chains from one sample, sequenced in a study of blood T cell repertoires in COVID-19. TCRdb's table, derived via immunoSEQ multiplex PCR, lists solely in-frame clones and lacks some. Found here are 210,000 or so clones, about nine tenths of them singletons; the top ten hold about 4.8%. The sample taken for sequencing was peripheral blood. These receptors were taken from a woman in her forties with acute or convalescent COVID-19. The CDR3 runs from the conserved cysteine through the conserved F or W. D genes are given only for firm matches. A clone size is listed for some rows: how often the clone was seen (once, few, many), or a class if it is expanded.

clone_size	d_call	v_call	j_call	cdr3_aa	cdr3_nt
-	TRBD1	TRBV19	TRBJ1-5	CATSQGRLSRGNQPQHF	TGTGCCACCTCACAGGGGCGCCTTTCAAGGGGCAATCAGCCCCAGCATTTT
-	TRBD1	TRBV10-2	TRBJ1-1	CASRGQVTEAFF	TGCGCCAGCAGGGGACAGGTCACTGAAGCTTTCTTT
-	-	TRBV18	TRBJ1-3	CASSPQDSSGNTIYF	TGTGCCAGCTCACCACAGGACAGCTCTGGAAACACCATATATTTT
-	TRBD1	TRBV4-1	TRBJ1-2	CASSQDRGRGNGYTF	TGCGCCAGCAGCCAAGATCGGGGCAGGGGGAATGGCTACACCTTC
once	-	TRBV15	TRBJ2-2	CATSSHRGELFF	TGTGCCACCAGCAGCCACCGGGGGGAGCTGTTTTTT
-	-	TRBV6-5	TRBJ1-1	CASSYSGGPAPEAFF	TGTGCCAGCAGTTACTCTGGGGGCCCAGCCCCTGAAGCTTTCTTT
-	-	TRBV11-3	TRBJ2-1	CASSLTSWGQQFF	TGTGCCAGCAGCTTAACATCGTGGGGCCAGCAGTTCTTC
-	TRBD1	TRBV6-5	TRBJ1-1	CASSYSGQGDTEAFF	TGTGCCAGCAGTTACTCGGGACAGGGGGACACTGAAGCTTTCTTT
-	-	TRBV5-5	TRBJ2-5	CASSLAPGEETQYF	TGTGCCAGCAGCTTGGCCCCAGGGGAAGAGACCCAGTACTTC
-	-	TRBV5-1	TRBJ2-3	CASSFGDRTDTQYF	TGCGCCAGCAGCTTTGGAGATCGCACAGATACGCAGTATTTT
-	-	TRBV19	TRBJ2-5	CASKSQIYETQYF	TGTGCCAGTAAATCCCAGATATATGAGACCCAGTACTTC
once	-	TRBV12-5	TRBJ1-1	CASGALGGAEAFF	TGTGCTAGTGGTGCCCTGGGTGGAGCTGAAGCTTTCTTT